What follows describes a single T cell receptor (beta chain). The CDR3 totals 20 residues. CDR1 and CDR2 from the germline V gene are MDHEN and SYDVKM. The trim removed 7 bases at V and 4 bases at J, leaving 26 bases unmatched. This sample is part of a study of cytomegalovirus exposure and HLA in healthy donors. Primers for the PCR totalled 60 Vbeta and 13 Jbeta. Measured with immunoSEQ multiplex PCR; TCRdb has only the in-frame clones, and not every one. The data hold approximately 150,000 clones, with over 70% observed a single time. The sequenced sample was PBMCs. The sequence came from a male donor in good health and CMV-seropositive. J is TRBJ2-5 and V is TRBV28; 8 bases align to TRBD1. CDR3 loop: CASNPLRPTGQGPLRETQYF. CDR3 sequence (DNA): TGTGCCAGCAACCCCCTCCGTCCAACAGGACAGGGCCCCTTAAGAGAGACCCAGTACTTC.